A selection of T cell receptor beta chains follows, all from one sample in a study of T cell responses to AZD1222 COVID-19 vaccine. Sequencing used immunoSEQ multiplex PCR; TCRdb keeps in-frame clones, though not all of them. The table has 65,000 to 100,000 clones, roughly 90% seen once. Sequenced material: peripheral blood, taken 28 days after the second AZD1222 dose. The receptor set was obtained from an adult who received the AZD1222 COVID-19 vaccine. The CDR3 runs from the conserved cysteine through the conserved F or W. The D gene is left open where the match is weak. Some rows mark clone size as missing; the rest say once, few, many or name a class of expanded clone.

. | TRBJ2-1 | TRBV2 | . | CASSSLSGRSYNEQFF | TGTGCCAGCAGTTCCCTCAGCGGTCGGTCCTACAATGAGCAGTTCTTC
once | TRBJ1-1 | TRBV14 | . | CASSRMNTEAFF | TGTGCCAGCAGCCGTATGAACACTGAAGCTTTCTTT
. | TRBJ2-3 | TRBV6-5 | . | CASSGSYTDTQYF | TGTGCCAGCAGCGGATCATACACAGATACGCAGTATTTT
. | TRBJ2-7 | TRBV4-2 | . | CASSYARGGLDEQYF | TGTGCCAGCAGCTATGCAAGGGGTGGGCTCGACGAGCAGTACTTC
. | TRBJ2-1 | TRBV7-3 | . | CASSLSSYNEQFF | TGTGCCAGCAGCTTAAGCTCCTACAATGAGCAGTTCTTC
. | TRBJ2-5 | TRBV30 | . | CAWSVGPQETQYF | TGTGCCTGGAGTGTAGGGCCCCAAGAGACCCAGTACTTC
. | TRBJ2-1 | TRBV7-8 | TRBD2 | CASSLGSGRFSEQFF | TGTGCCAGCAGCTTAGGAAGCGGGAGGTTTTCTGAGCAGTTCTTC
. | TRBJ1-1 | TRBV18 | TRBD1 | CASSHRQGAETEAFF | TGTGCCAGCTCCCACCGACAGGGGGCGGAAACTGAAGCTTTCTTT
once | TRBJ1-1 | TRBV28 | TRBD1 | CASRPITTGARAFF | TGTGCCAGCAGGCCGATAACGACAGGGGCTCGGGCTTTCTTT
. | TRBJ1-4 | TRBV27 | . | CASSLLGNEKLFF | TGTGCCAGCAGTTTACTGGGGAATGAAAAACTGTTTTTT
. | TRBJ2-5 | TRBV28 | TRBD1 | CASRTGTAYQETQYF | TGTGCCAGCAGGACCGGGACAGCGTACCAAGAGACCCAGTACTTC
. | TRBJ1-2 | TRBV12-3/TRBV12-4 | . | CASSLYYGYTF | TGTGCCAGCAGTTTATACTATGGCTACACCTTC
. | TRBJ1-2 | TRBV28 | TRBD1 | CASSPKWVGTGGAVDGYTF | TGTGCCAGCAGTCCCAAATGGGTAGGGACAGGGGGCGCGGTCGATGGCTACACCTTC
once | TRBJ1-5 | TRBV30 | . | CAWSVGSGNQPQHF | TGTGCCTGGAGTGTGGGTTCAGGCAATCAGCCCCAGCATTTT
. | TRBJ2-1 | TRBV11-1 | TRBD2 | CASSPRLAGGTNEQFF | TGTGCCAGCAGCCCCCGACTAGCGGGAGGGACCAATGAGCAGTTCTTC
. | TRBJ2-7 | TRBV3-1/TRBV3-2 | . | CASSQGGGQYF | TGTGCCAGCAGCCAGGGGGGAGGGCAGTACTTC
. | TRBJ1-6 | TRBV28 | . | CASSLPRTNSPLHF | TGTGCCAGCAGTTTGCCCCGGACTAATTCACCCCTCCACTTT
. | TRBJ2-7 | TRBV9 | TRBD2 | CASSVTSGGYEQYF | TGTGCCAGCAGCGTAACTAGCGGGGGGTACGAGCAGTACTTC
once | TRBJ1-2 | TRBV6-6 | TRBD1 | CASSPDRGGGYTF | TGTGCCAGCAGCCCAGACAGGGGGGGAGGCTACACCTTC
. | TRBJ2-7 | TRBV25-1 | TRBD1 | CASSESHRTGGAEQYF | TGTGCCAGCAGTGAATCTCATCGGACAGGGGGCGCGGAGCAGTACTTC
. | TRBJ1-5 | TRBV11-2 | . | CASSLEGSGGNQPQHF | TGTGCCAGCAGCTTAGAAGGTTCCGGGGGGAATCAGCCCCAGCATTTT
. | TRBJ2-1 | TRBV19 | TRBD1 | CASSSGQPYNEQFF | TGTGCCAGTAGTTCGGGACAGCCCTACAATGAGCAGTTCTTC
. | TRBJ2-1 | TRBV12-3/TRBV12-4 | TRBD1 | CASSRQGRDEQFF | TGTGCCAGCAGTAGACAGGGTAGGGATGAGCAGTTCTTC
once | TRBJ1-1 | TRBV11-2 | . | CASSLVGNTEAFF | TGTGCCAGCAGCTTAGTAGGGAACACTGAAGCTTTCTTT
. | TRBJ1-2 | TRBV28 | . | CASSLTYYGYTF | TGTGCCAGCAGTTTGACCTACTATGGCTACACCTTC
. | TRBJ1-5 | TRBV4-1 | . | CASSPQGFRNQPQHF | TGCGCCAGCAGCCCCCAGGGTTTTCGCAATCAGCCCCAGCATTTT
. | TRBJ1-5 | TRBV6-5 | . | CASSYTSGLSQPQHF | TGTGCCAGCAGTTACACCTCAGGATTAAGTCAGCCCCAGCATTTT
. | TRBJ1-2 | TRBV27 | . | CASKTGFNYGYTF | TGTGCCAGCAAAACAGGGTTTAACTATGGCTACACCTTC
. | TRBJ1-2 | TRBV30 | . | CAWSRGEGYGYTF | TGTGCCTGGAGTCGAGGGGAGGGGTATGGCTACACCTTC
. | TRBJ1-4 | TRBV6-5 | . | CASSYVVAPGNEKLFF | TGTGCCAGCAGTTACGTGGTGGCCCCAGGGAATGAAAAACTGTTTTTT
. | TRBJ2-7 | TRBV18 | . | CASSPQVSGSTYEQYF | TGTGCCAGCTCACCACAGGTGTCGGGAAGTACCTACGAGCAGTACTTC
. | TRBJ1-5 | TRBV6-2/TRBV6-3 | . | CASSYGGRVSQPQHF | TGTGCCAGCAGTTACGGAGGCAGGGTGAGTCAGCCCCAGCATTTT
. | TRBJ1-2 | TRBV6-5 | . | CASSYGSGPSNYGYTF | TGTGCCAGCAGTTACGGGTCCGGGCCATCTAACTATGGCTACACCTTC
. | TRBJ2-3 | TRBV7-6 | . | CASSLGPNTDTQYF | TGTGCCAGCAGCTTGGGACCAAACACAGATACGCAGTATTTT
. | TRBJ1-6 | TRBV7-6 | TRBD1 | CASTPDRGANSPLHF | TGTGCCAGCACCCCCGACAGGGGAGCTAATTCACCCCTCCACTTT
. | TRBJ1-6 | TRBV19 | . | CASSIDRIQQGTLHF | TGTGCCAGTAGTATAGATCGAATCCAACAGGGCACCCTCCACTTT
. | TRBJ2-4 | TRBV5-1 | . | CASSLAGAGAKNIQYF | TGCGCCAGCAGCTTGGCGGGAGCGGGAGCCAAAAACATTCAGTACTTC
. | TRBJ1-6 | TRBV3-1/TRBV3-2 | . | CASSQRNSPLHF | TGTGCCAGCAGCCAGCGAAATTCACCCCTCCACTTT
. | TRBJ1-5 | TRBV28 | . | CASHRGSQPQHF | TGTGCCAGTCACCGGGGGTCGCAGCCCCAGCATTTT
once | TRBJ2-4 | TRBV2 | . | CASSEGVIAKNIQYF | TGTGCCAGCAGTGAAGGGGTCATAGCCAAAAACATTCAGTACTTC
. | TRBJ2-5 | TRBV6-2/TRBV6-3 | . | CASSPGPETQYF | TGTGCCAGCAGCCCTGGGCCAGAGACCCAGTACTTC
. | TRBJ2-7 | TRBV12-5 | . | CASGLVLGSANEQYF | TGTGCTAGTGGTTTGGTACTTGGGAGCGCCAACGAGCAGTACTTC
. | TRBJ1-5 | TRBV15 | . | CATSRSGDWEPQHF | TGTGCCACCAGCAGGTCAGGGGATTGGGAGCCCCAGCATTTT
. | TRBJ2-7 | TRBV18 | . | CASSRIWGEATYEQYF | TGTGCCAGCTCACGGATTTGGGGGGAGGCCACCTACGAGCAGTACTTC
. | TRBJ2-7 | TRBV6-2/TRBV6-3 | . | CASSYSMEGAYEQYF | TGTGCCAGCAGTTACTCGATGGAGGGGGCGTACGAGCAGTACTTC
. | TRBJ2-1 | TRBV7-2 | . | CASSLIGGVGNEQFF | TGTGCCAGCAGCTTAATTGGGGGAGTAGGGAATGAGCAGTTCTTC
. | TRBJ1-2 | TRBV5-1 | . | CASTTGNGYTF | TGCGCCAGCACCACCGGGAATGGCTACACCTTC
. | TRBJ1-3 | TRBV28 | . | CASSSFTHLLGNTIYF | TGTGCCAGCAGTTCCTTTACACACCTGCTTGGAAACACCATATATTTT
. | TRBJ1-5 | TRBV15 | TRBD1 | CATSEYRGREQPQHF | TGTGCCACCAGCGAATACAGGGGTCGGGAGCAGCCCCAGCATTTT